This entry lists 32 T cell receptor beta chains sequenced from one sample in a study of T cells in Graves' hyperthyroidism and ophthalmopathy. There were TCR beta CDR3 regions amplified from RNA transcripts. Carried out on the TCR CDR3, a first-round RT-PCR used the HTBI primer set. MiXCR, run by TCRdb on the multiplex PCR reads, gives a single entry per CDR3 protein. The repertoire consists of 530,000 or so distinct CDR3 sequences, with approximately 17% occurring once and the leading ten covering 17%. Sequencing was performed on blood. Every receptor here comes from a woman between 18 and 29 years old with Graves' ophthalmopathy.

The sample holds many counts of this clonotype. The chain employs TRBV18 and TRBJ2-3; the match to TRBD1 covers 9 bases. V lost 8 bases, J lost 3 bases, and 9 bases stayed unmatched. The CDR3 spans 15 residues. Germline-derived CDR1 and CDR2 are KGHSH and LQKENI. This CDR3 is CASSLDRGGTDTQYF. In DNA, the CDR3 is TGTGCCAGCAGCTTAGACAGGGGGGGAACAGATACGCAGTATTTT.

This clonotype was detected ten times or more. The V gene is TRBV20-1, the J gene TRBJ1-1; 8 positions agree with TRBD1. Germline CDR1 is DFQATT and CDR2 is SNEGSKA (reference sequence). Trimming cost V 6 bases and J 7 bases; bases outside gene matches: 4. The CDR3 contains 11 residues. The CDR3, as DNA: TGCAGTGCCAAGACAGGGGTTGAAGCTTTCTTT. It yields the protein CSAKTGVEAFF.

This clonotype has a handful of counts. The V and J genes are TRBV7-9 and TRBJ1-2; TRBD1 might be the D (6 bases). There are 17 residues in the CDR3. V dropped 1 base and J dropped 0 bases, with 15 bases sitting between them. Germline assignment: CDR1 SEHNR and CDR2 FQNEAQ (reference sequence). Written as DNA, the CDR3 is TGTGCCAGCAGCTTAGTCCTCCAGGGGCGAGCTAACTATGGCTACACCTTC. Encoded protein: CASSLVLQGRANYGYTF.

This rearrangement joins TRBV2 to TRBJ2-2; 7 bases agree with TRBD1. V shed 5 bases, J shed 3 bases, and the junction held 3 bases outside the gene matches. The CDR3 has 14 amino acids. CDR1 is SNHLY and CDR2 is FYNNEI in the germline V gene. The DNA for the CDR3 is TGTGCCAGCAGTAAGACAGGGCACACCGGGGAGCTGTTTTTT. It yields the protein CASSKTGHTGELFF.

This clonotype was observed many times. This chain joins TRBV13 and TRBJ2-4; weak D call: TRBD1 (6 bases). CDR1 is PRHDT, CDR2 FYEKMQ, per germline (reference sequence). CDR3 length equals 14 residues. Trimming shortened V by 5 bases and J by 7 bases, and 15 bases separated the two germline ends. The CDR3 region is CASSPRDTTNIQYF. DNA of the CDR3: TGTGCCAGCAGCCCGAGGGACACGACGAACATTCAGTACTTC.

This clonotype appeared a few times. V is TRBV5-1 and J is TRBJ2-1, with TRBD1 identical over 10 bases. CDR1 is SGHRS and CDR2 is YFSETQ in the germline V gene. This CDR3 is 16 amino acids long. The J segment lost 3 bases and the V segment lost 2 bases, leaving 5 bases of the junction unmatched. DNA for the CDR3: TGCGCCAGCAGCTTAGAGGACAGGGGGAACTACAATGAGCAGTTCTTC. This sequence encodes CASSLEDRGNYNEQFF.

The chain couples TRBV9 to TRBJ2-5, with D tentatively TRBD1 (6 bases). Germline assignment: CDR1 SGDLS and CDR2 YYNGEE. The CDR3 totals 14 residues. The V end was cut by 3 bases, the J end by 3 bases, with 12 bases between. The CDR3 is CASSAGVREETQYF. The DNA of the CDR3 is TGTGCCAGCAGCGCAGGGGTCAGGGAAGAGACCCAGTACTTC.

The chain combines TRBV28 with TRBJ2-7; D not certain. Germline CDR1 and CDR2: MDHEN and SYDVKM. Trimming took off 4 bases at V and 0 bases at J, with 16 bases between the two ends. The length of the CDR3 is 16 residues. CDR3 DNA: TGTGCCAGCAGTTCCCTCGAAGAACCAAGCTCCTACGAGCAGTACTTC. Translating gives CASSSLEEPSSYEQYF.

This chain uses TRBV12-3 or TRBV12-4 with TRBJ1-1, with 7 bases that match TRBD1. Germline trimming cut 5 bases from V and 1 base from J; bases unmatched to any gene: 4. This CDR3 is 14 amino acids long. CDR3 sequence: CASSAGQQNTEAFF. DNA for the CDR3: TGTGCCAGCAGTGCGGGACAGCAGAACACTGAAGCTTTCTTT.

The V and J genes are TRBV28 and TRBJ1-6, with 9 bases that match TRBD1. Unmatched junction bases numbered 7, after V lost 5 bases and J lost 8 bases. The germline gives CDR1 MDHEN, CDR2 SYDVKM. The CDR3 covers 15 residues. The CDR3 sequence is CASSIPGQGYSPLHF. The DNA for the CDR3 is TGTGCCAGCAGTATCCCGGGACAGGGATATTCACCCCTCCACTTT. The full variable domain, in which reference TRBV28 and TRBJ1-6 provide the parts outside the CDR3, is DVKVTQSSRYLVKRTGEKVFLECVQDMDHENMFWYRQDPGLGLRLIYFSYDVKMKEKGDIPEGYSVSREKKERFSLILESASTNQTSMYLCASSIPGQGYSPLHFGNGTRLTVT.

A word on this clonotype: The junction shows a germline mismatch at one end, possibly a read error. The V and J genes are TRBV5-1 and TRBJ2-2, with a tentative D call TRBD2 (6 bases). The CDR3 sequence is 15 residues long. CDR1 and CDR2 from the germline V gene are SGHRS and YFSETQ. Written as DNA, the CDR3 is TGTGCCAGCAGCCCGGGGGTTGTCGCTACCGGGGAGCTGTTTTTT. It yields the protein CASSPGVVATGELFF.

The table lists this clonotype with many counts. The rearrangement uses TRBV7-3 and TRBJ2-7, with no clear D. Trimming stripped 3 bases from V and 0 bases from J, with 9 bases between. Germline CDR1 is SGHTA and CDR2 is FQGTGA. The CDR3 is 14 residues long. The CDR3 here is CASSLQPNSYEQYF. The CDR3 bases are TGTGCCAGCAGCTTGCAGCCGAACTCCTACGAGCAGTACTTC.

This clonotype has just a few counts. The chain uses TRBV10-3 and TRBJ2-5; no firm D call. The CDR3 totals 13 residues. CDR1 and CDR2 (germline): ENHRY, SYGVKD. Trimming stripped 0 bases from V and 4 bases from J, with 6 bases between. CDR3 residues: CAISESGRETQYF. The DNA for the CDR3 is TGTGCCATCAGTGAGTCCGGCAGAGAGACCCAGTACTTC.

This clonotype was observed a handful of times. The chain couples TRBV6-2 or TRBV6-3 to TRBJ1-2; 7 positions agree with TRBD1. The CDR3 consists of 14 residues. Trimming cost V 7 bases and J 0 bases; bases outside gene matches: 5. Germline V gene data show CDR1 as MNHEY and CDR2 as SVGEGT. The CDR3 sequence: CASTPDRANYGYTF. The DNA for the CDR3 is TGTGCCAGCACCCCCGACAGGGCTAACTATGGCTACACCTTC.

The sample holds many counts of this clonotype. The chain recombines TRBV13 with TRBJ1-1; D gene unclear. Germline CDR1 is PRHDT and CDR2 is FYEKMQ (reference sequence). CDR3 length equals 12 residues. V was clipped by 5 bases and J by 1 base, with 5 bases between them. CDR3 loop: CASSRENTEAFF. The CDR3 bases are TGTGCCAGCAGCCGGGAGAACACTGAAGCTTTCTTT.

The sample holds a few counts of this clonotype. The CDR3 loop is CASSQVWAGKYTEAFF. CDR3 in DNA: TGTGCCAGCAGCCAAGTGTGGGCAGGGAAGTACACTGAAGCTTTCTTT. The chain is built from TRBV14 and TRBJ1-1, with D perhaps TRBD1 (5 bases). Germline V lookup: CDR1 SGHDN, CDR2 FVKESK. CDR3 length: 16 residues. Trimming cost V 1 base and J 3 bases, with 15 bases left between them.

This clonotype was detected many times. The chain uses TRBV6-1 and TRBJ1-1, with 10 bases identical to TRBD1. This CDR3 is built from 14 residues. Germline V lookup: CDR1 MNHNS, CDR2 SASEGT. The V and J ends lost 6 bases and 6 bases, in that order; junction bases with no gene match: 7. CDR3 protein: CASRMTGGAAEAFF. For the CDR3, the DNA is TGTGCCAGCAGAATGACAGGGGGCGCGGCTGAAGCTTTCTTT.

This clonotype came up many times. The V and J genes are TRBV7-2 and TRBJ2-1; D perhaps matches TRBD2 (6 bases). Trimming pared 0 bases from V and 6 bases from J, leaving 6 bases between. Germline V gene sequence: CDR1 SGHTA, CDR2 FQGNSA. The CDR3 totals 13 residues. CDR3 sequence (DNA): TGTGCCAGCAGCTTAGCGGGAGGCAATGAGCAGTTCTTC. Residues: CASSLAGGNEQFF.

This clonotype was seen only a few times. This CDR3 reads CATSRDVGGWTSYNEQFF. In nucleotides, the CDR3 is TGTGCCACCAGCAGAGATGTGGGGGGCTGGACTAGCTACAATGAGCAGTTCTTC. The chain is built from TRBV15 and TRBJ2-1; a weak D match, TRBD2 (7 bases). The germline gives CDR1 LNHNV, CDR2 YYDKDF (reference sequence). Trimming removed 0 bases at V and 3 bases at J, with 18 bases between. The CDR3 has 18 amino acids.

The rearrangement uses TRBV28 and TRBJ2-2; 8 nucleotides line up with TRBD1. The CDR3 has 12 residues. Per germline, CDR1 MDHEN and CDR2 SYDVKM. V shed 6 bases, J shed 8 bases, and the junction held 2 bases outside the gene matches. In DNA, the CDR3 is TGTGCCAGCAGGACAGGGGTTGGGGAGCTGTTTTTT. Its protein is CASRTGVGELFF.

This clonotype occurred many times. The chain combines TRBV20-1 with TRBJ1-1; TRBD1 matches at 11 bases. Germline CDR1 and CDR2: DFQATT and SNEGSKA (reference sequence). The trim removed 8 bases at V and 0 bases at J, leaving 5 bases unmatched. This CDR3 comprises 14 residues. The CDR3 DNA sequence: TGCAGTTCCGGACAGGGGGCCATGAACACTGAAGCTTTCTTT. Protein sequence: CSSGQGAMNTEAFF.

This clonotype was seen more than once but under ten times. The chain carries TRBV20-1 and TRBJ1-6; D remains unclear. The CDR3 consists of 15 residues. V gave up 3 bases and J gave up 7 bases, with 16 bases separating them. CDR1 and CDR2 from the germline V gene are DFQATT and SNEGSKA (reference sequence). The CDR3 reads CSASATGRTNSPLHF. CDR3 DNA sequence: TGCAGTGCTAGCGCAACGGGCAGGACCAATTCACCCCTCCACTTT.

The CDR3 DNA sequence: TGTGCCGCAGGGGAACAAGAGACCCAGTACTTC. It is translated as CAAGEQETQYF. The gene calls are TRBV28 and TRBJ2-5; D is possibly TRBD1 (6 bases). V was clipped by 11 bases and J by 2 bases, with 9 bases between them. Germline loops: CDR1 MDHEN, CDR2 SYDVKM. The CDR3 runs to 11 residues.

This chain's CDR3 is CAINSLAGYNEQFF. DNA of the CDR3: TGTGCCATCAATTCCCTAGCGGGATACAATGAGCAGTTCTTC. This chain connects TRBV10-3 to TRBJ2-1; TRBD2 matches 9 bases. This CDR3 has 14 residues. CDR1 is ENHRY, CDR2 SYGVKD, per germline. The V and J ends lost 7 bases and 4 bases, in that order; junction bases with no gene match: 5.

The rearrangement uses TRBV27 and TRBJ2-7; D is possibly TRBD1 (6 bases). CDR1 MNHEY and CDR2 SMNVEV come from the germline V gene (reference sequence). Trimming took off 2 bases at V and 5 bases at J, with 16 bases between the two ends. This CDR3 comprises 15 residues. Written as DNA, the CDR3 is TGTGCCAGCAGTTTAATGGGTACAGGGACCCACGAGCAGTACTTC. As protein: CASSLMGTGTHEQYF.

V is TRBV6-2 or TRBV6-3 and J is TRBJ2-1; TRBD1 agrees at 8 bases. Trimming removed 2 bases from V and 2 bases from J; junction bases left unmatched: 5. The CDR3 totals 16 residues. Germline V CDR1 and CDR2: MNHEY, SVGEGT. The CDR3 nucleotides read TGTGCCAGCAGTTACGACGGACAGGGAACCTACAATGAGCAGTTCTTC. It is translated as CASSYDGQGTYNEQFF.

This clonotype has a count of ten or more. V and J are TRBV2 and TRBJ1-5; 9 nucleotides match TRBD1. Looked up from germline, CDR1 is SNHLY and CDR2 is FYNNEI. The CDR3 totals 15 residues. V gave up 3 bases and J gave up 5 bases; unmatched junction bases: 5. This CDR3 is CASSDRDRADQPQHF. The CDR3 DNA reads TGTGCCAGCAGTGACCGGGACAGGGCGGATCAGCCCCAGCATTTT.

The chain is built from TRBV30 and TRBJ1-3; D is possibly TRBD1 (5 bases). Trimming removed 2 bases at V and 0 bases at J, with 11 bases between. Per germline, CDR1 GTSNPN and CDR2 SVGIG (reference sequence). This CDR3 has 15 amino acids. CDR3 region: CAWSPNRYSGNTIYF. In DNA form, the CDR3 reads TGTGCCTGGAGTCCTAACAGGTACTCTGGAAACACCATATATTTT.

V usage is TRBV20-1 and J usage is TRBJ2-1, with 7 bases lining up with TRBD2. This CDR3 contains 14 residues. Trimming at V came to 4 bases and at J to 0 bases, leaving 3 bases not matched to a gene. Germline V lookup: CDR1 DFQATT, CDR2 SNEGSKA (reference sequence). CDR3: CSATGGFSYNEQFF. Here the CDR3 DNA reads TGCAGTGCTACGGGGGGATTCTCCTACAATGAGCAGTTCTTC.

The sample holds many counts of this clonotype. The V gene is TRBV6-1, the J gene TRBJ1-1; 8 nucleotides line up with TRBD1. This CDR3 contains 16 residues. Trimming removed 8 bases from V and 4 bases from J; junction bases left unmatched: 15. Germline V gives CDR1 MNHNS, CDR2 SASEGT. The CDR3 loop reads CASPSGAGGYSTEAFF. The CDR3 DNA is TGTGCCAGCCCTTCTGGGGCAGGGGGCTATTCCACTGAAGCTTTCTTT.

This clonotype has more than one count but fewer than ten. Germline and junction disagree at one end, which may indicate a read error. The rearrangement uses TRBV7-7 and TRBJ2-1; D possibly corresponds to TRBD1 (6 bases). The germline V gene has CDR1 SSHAT and CDR2 FNYEAQ (reference sequence). This CDR3 has 15 residues. Here the CDR3 DNA reads TGTGCTAGCAGCTTAGGGGACAACACTTACAATGAGCAGTTCTTC. Translated, it gives CASSLGDNTYNEQFF.

This clonotype was recorded once. An end of the junction differs from the germline gene, which may be a read error. This rearrangement joins TRBV9 to TRBJ2-7, with D possibly called TRBD1 or TRBD2 (5 bases each). This CDR3 has 15 residues. Germline CDR1 and CDR2: SGDLS and YYNGEE. The CDR3 bases are TGTGCCAGCAGCCCAGTCCGGGACGGGACCTACGAGCAGTCCTTC. Protein product: CASSPVRDGTYEQSF. Full variable domain (rest looked up from reference TRBV9 and TRBJ2-7): DSGVTQTPKHLITATGQRVTLRCSPRSGDLSVYWYQQSLDQGLQFLIQYYNGEERAKGNILERFSAQQFPDLHSELNLSSLELGDSALYFCASSPVRDGTYEQSFGPGTRLTVT.